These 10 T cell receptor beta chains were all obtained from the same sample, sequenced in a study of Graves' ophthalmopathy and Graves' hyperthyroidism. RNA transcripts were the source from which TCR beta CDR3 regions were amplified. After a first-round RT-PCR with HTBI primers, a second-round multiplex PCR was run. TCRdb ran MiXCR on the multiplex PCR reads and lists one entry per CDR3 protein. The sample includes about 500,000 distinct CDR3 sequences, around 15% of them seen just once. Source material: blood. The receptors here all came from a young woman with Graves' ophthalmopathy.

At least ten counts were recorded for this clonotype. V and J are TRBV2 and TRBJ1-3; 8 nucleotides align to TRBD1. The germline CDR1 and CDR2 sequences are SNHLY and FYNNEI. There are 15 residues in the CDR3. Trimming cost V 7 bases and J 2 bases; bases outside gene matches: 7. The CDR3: CASMLTGVPGNTIYF. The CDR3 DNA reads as TGTGCCAGCATGTTGACAGGGGTCCCTGGAAACACCATATATTTT.

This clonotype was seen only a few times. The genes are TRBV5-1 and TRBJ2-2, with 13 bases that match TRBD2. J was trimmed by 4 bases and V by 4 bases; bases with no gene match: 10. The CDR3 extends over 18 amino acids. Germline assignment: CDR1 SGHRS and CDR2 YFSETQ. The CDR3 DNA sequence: TGCGCCAGCAGCAGAAGACTAGCGGGGGGCGGTGGCACCGGGGAGCTGTTTTTT. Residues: CASSRRLAGGGGTGELFF.

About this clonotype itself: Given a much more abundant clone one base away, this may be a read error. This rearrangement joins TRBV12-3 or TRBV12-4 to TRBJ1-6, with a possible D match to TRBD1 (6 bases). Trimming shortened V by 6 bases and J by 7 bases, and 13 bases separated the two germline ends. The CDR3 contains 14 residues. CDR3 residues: CASRPGHGNSPLHF. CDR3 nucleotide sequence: TGTGCCAGCAGACCGGGACACGGGAATTCACCCCTCCACTTT.

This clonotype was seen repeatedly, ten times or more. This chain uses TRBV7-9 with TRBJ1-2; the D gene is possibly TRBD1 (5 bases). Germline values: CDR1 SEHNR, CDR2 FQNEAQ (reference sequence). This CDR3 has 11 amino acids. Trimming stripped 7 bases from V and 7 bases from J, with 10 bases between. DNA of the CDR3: TGTGCCAGCACGATCGACAGTGGCTACACCTTC. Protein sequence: CASTIDSGYTF.

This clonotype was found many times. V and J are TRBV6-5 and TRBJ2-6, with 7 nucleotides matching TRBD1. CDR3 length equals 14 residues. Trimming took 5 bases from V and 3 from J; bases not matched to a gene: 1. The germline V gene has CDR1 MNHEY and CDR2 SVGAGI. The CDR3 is CASSQGVGANVLTF. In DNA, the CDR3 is TGTGCCAGCAGTCAGGGGGTTGGGGCCAACGTCCTGACTTTC.

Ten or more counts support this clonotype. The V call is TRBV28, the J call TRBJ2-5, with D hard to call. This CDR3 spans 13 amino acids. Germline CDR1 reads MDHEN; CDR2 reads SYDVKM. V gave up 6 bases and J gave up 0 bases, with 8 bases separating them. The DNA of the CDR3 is TGTGCCAGCAGCACAGTCTACCAAGAGACCCAGTACTTC. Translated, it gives CASSTVYQETQYF. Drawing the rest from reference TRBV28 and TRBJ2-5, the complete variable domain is DVKVTQSSRYLVKRTGEKVFLECVQDMDHENMFWYRQDPGLGLRLIYFSYDVKMKEKGDIPEGYSVSREKKERFSLILESASTNQTSMYLCASSTVYQETQYFGPGTRLLVL.

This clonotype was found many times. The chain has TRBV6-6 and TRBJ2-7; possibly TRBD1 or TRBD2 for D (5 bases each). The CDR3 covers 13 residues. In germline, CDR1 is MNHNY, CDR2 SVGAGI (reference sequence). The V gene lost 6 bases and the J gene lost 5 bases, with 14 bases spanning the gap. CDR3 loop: CASSRGTEDEQYF. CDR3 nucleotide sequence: TGTGCCAGCAGCCGTGGGACCGAAGACGAGCAGTACTTC.

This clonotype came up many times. CDR3: CASSDYWTNSYEQYF. The CDR3 DNA sequence: TGTGCCAGCAGTGATTACTGGACGAACTCCTACGAGCAGTACTTC. The chain joins TRBV6-1 to TRBJ2-7; D gene uncertain. Germline CDR1 MNHNS, CDR2 SASEGT. The CDR3 contains 15 residues. V shed 3 bases and J shed 0 bases, with 12 bases lying between them.

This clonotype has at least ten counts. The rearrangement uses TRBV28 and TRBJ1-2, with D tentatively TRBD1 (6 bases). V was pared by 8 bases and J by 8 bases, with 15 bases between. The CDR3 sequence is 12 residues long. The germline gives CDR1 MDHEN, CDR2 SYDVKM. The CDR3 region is CASLDRSNGYTF. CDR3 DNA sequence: TGTGCCAGCCTCGACAGGTCTAACGGCTACACCTTC.

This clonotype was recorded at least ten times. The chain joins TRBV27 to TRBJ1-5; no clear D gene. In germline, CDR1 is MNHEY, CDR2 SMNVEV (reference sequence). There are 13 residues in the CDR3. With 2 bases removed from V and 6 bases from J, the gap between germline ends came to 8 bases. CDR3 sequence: CASSLTGSQPQHF. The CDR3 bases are TGTGCCAGCAGTTTAACGGGTAGTCAGCCCCAGCATTTT.